Presented here are 23 T cell receptor beta chains from one specimen sequenced in a study of cytomegalovirus exposure and HLA in healthy donors. The PCR employed 60 Vbeta primers together with 13 Jbeta primers. The repertoire was sequenced with immunoSEQ multiplex PCR; TCRdb's copy has only in-frame clones and lacks some. Here the sample spans more than 75,000 clones, under 80% being singletons. Specimen: PBMCs. These receptors were obtained from a man in his forties in good health and CMV-seropositive.

The V gene is TRBV28, the J gene TRBJ1-5, with 7 nucleotides matching TRBD1. The CDR3 runs to 15 residues. Germline CDR1 and CDR2: MDHEN and SYDVKM. V shed 10 bases, J shed 2 bases, and the junction held 11 bases outside the gene matches. CDR3 amino acids: CATVPGTAGNQPQHF. In DNA, the CDR3 is TGTGCCACCGTGCCTGGGACAGCGGGCAATCAGCCCCAGCATTTT.

The chain uses TRBV9 and TRBJ2-2; the D is unclear. V was clipped by 0 bases and J by 1 base, with 7 bases between them. This CDR3 spans 15 amino acids. Germline CDR1 is SGDLS and CDR2 is YYNGEE. The CDR3 is CASSVGNLNTGELFF. The DNA for the CDR3 is TGTGCCAGCAGCGTAGGAAACTTGAACACCGGGGAGCTGTTTTTT.

The table lists this clone with a few counts. The chain employs TRBV9 and TRBJ2-5; D unresolved. This CDR3 has 15 residues. V was pared by 2 bases and J by 2 bases, with 13 bases between. The germline CDR1 and CDR2 sequences are SGDLS and YYNGEE. The CDR3 bases are TGTGCCAGCAGCGTGTCCCCCGGCGGTCAAGAGACCCAGTACTTC. Encoded protein: CASSVSPGGQETQYF.

This sequence joins TRBV6-4 and TRBJ1-2, with D uncertain. Germline CDR1 and CDR2: MRHNA and SNTAGT. The CDR3 sequence is 12 residues long. V lost 8 bases to trimming and J lost 6 bases, with 13 bases between them. CDR3 in DNA: TGTGCCAGCTACACCACTAGAAATGGCTACACCTTC. Encoded protein: CASYTTRNGYTF.

The gene calls are TRBV9 and TRBJ1-1; D gene unclear. Trimming removed 0 bases at V and 1 base at J, with 10 bases between. Germline V gene sequence: CDR1 SGDLS, CDR2 YYNGEE. The CDR3 totals 15 residues. The CDR3: CASSVDGAENTEAFF. CDR3 DNA sequence: TGTGCCAGCAGCGTAGACGGAGCGGAGAACACTGAAGCTTTCTTT.

The V and J genes are TRBV9 and TRBJ2-1; TRBD2 matches at 9 bases. The CDR3 has 14 residues. The J segment lost 7 bases and the V segment lost 4 bases, leaving 6 bases of the junction unmatched. Germline V gives CDR1 SGDLS, CDR2 YYNGEE. This CDR3 is CASSLTSGLNEQFF. DNA of the CDR3: TGTGCCAGCAGCTTGACTAGCGGCCTTAATGAGCAGTTCTTC.

The rearrangement joins TRBV9 to TRBJ1-1, with D unresolved. Looked up from germline, CDR1 is SGDLS and CDR2 is YYNGEE. The CDR3 contains 15 residues. V lost 0 bases and J lost 11, with 20 bases in between. In DNA, the CDR3 is TGTGCCAGCAGCGTAGTAGGAGAACCCGATTCGACGGCTTTCTTT. Its protein product is CASSVVGEPDSTAFF.

The chain uses TRBV30 and TRBJ2-4; 7 bases match TRBD2. Looked up from germline, CDR1 is GTSNPN and CDR2 is SVGIG (reference sequence). V shed 5 bases, J shed 1 base, and the junction held 2 bases outside the gene matches. This CDR3 region has 13 residues. CDR3 protein: CAWWEGAKNIQYF. The CDR3 nucleotides read TGTGCCTGGTGGGAGGGGGCCAAAAACATTCAGTACTTC.

A single count supports this clone. This sequence joins TRBV6-5 and TRBJ2-3, with TRBD2 matching over 10 bases. The CDR3 length is 14 residues. V trimming: 7 bases; J trimming: 5 bases; junction bases outside the gene matches: 6. The V gene's germline CDR1 is MNHEY and CDR2 SVGAGI. The CDR3 is CASTASGGVDTQYF. The CDR3 nucleotides are TGTGCCAGCACGGCTAGCGGGGGTGTAGATACGCAGTATTTT.

The chain couples TRBV6-1 to TRBJ1-4; tentative D call: TRBD1 (5 bases). The CDR3 runs to 14 residues. The germline V and J ends were trimmed by 6 bases and 2 bases, with 10 bases remaining between them. The germline CDR1 and CDR2 sequences are MNHNS and SASEGT. The CDR3 DNA is TGTGCCAGCAGCGCGGGACGGACTAATGAAAAACTGTTTTTT. Its protein product is CASSAGRTNEKLFF.

The chain recombines TRBV4-1 with TRBJ2-1, with 10 bases identical to TRBD2. The junction had 5 bases not matched to a gene; V was cut back by 0 bases and J by 0 bases. The CDR3 is made up of 18 amino acids. From germline, CDR1 is MGHRA and CDR2 YSYEKL. The CDR3, as DNA: TGCGCCAGCAGCCAAGATCGCGGACTAGCGGTCTCCTACAATGAGCAGTTCTTC. This encodes CASSQDRGLAVSYNEQFF.

This sequence joins TRBV5-1 and TRBJ1-2; D is perhaps TRBD1 (6 bases). V was trimmed by 4 bases and J by 5 bases, leaving 12 bases between them. The CDR3 length is 13 residues. The germline CDR1 and CDR2 sequences are SGHRS and YFSETQ. This chain's CDR3 is CASSPETGYGYTF. The CDR3 region has the DNA TGCGCCAGCAGCCCGGAGACAGGATATGGCTACACCTTC.

In regard to this clone: An end of the junction does not agree with germline; a read error may underlie this. V gene TRBV25-1 combines with J gene TRBJ2-5, with D possibly matching TRBD2 (7 bases). The CDR3 length is 16 residues. Germline V gives CDR1 MGHDK, CDR2 SYGVNS. This CDR3 reads CASSPRGGGGQGTQYF. In DNA form, the CDR3 reads TGTGCCAGCAGTCCCCGAGGGGGAGGGGGGCAAGGGACCCAGTACTTC.

The J gene is TRBJ2-7, the V gene TRBV7-8, with D possibly matching TRBD2 (5 bases). The CDR3 covers 13 residues. The ends were cut back, 3 bases at V and 2 bases at J, with 8 bases in the middle. Per germline, CDR1 SGHVS and CDR2 FQNEAQ. CDR3 in amino acids: CASSFGRAYEQYF. In nucleotides, the CDR3 is TGTGCCAGCAGCTTCGGGCGGGCCTACGAGCAGTACTTC. Filled out from reference TRBV7-8 and TRBJ2-7, the complete variable domain reads GAGVSQSPRYKVAKRGQDVALRCDPISGHVSLFWYQQALGQGPEFLTYFQNEAQLDKSGLPSDRFFAERPEGSVSTLKIQRTQQEDSAVYLCASSFGRAYEQYFGPGTRLTVT.

The chain uses TRBV6-1 and TRBJ1-2; possible D gene TRBD1, 5 bases. Germline CDR1 MNHNS, CDR2 SASEGT. The CDR3 extends over 14 amino acids. V was cut by 2 bases and J by 1 base, with 8 bases left in between. The CDR3 DNA sequence: TGTGCCAGCAGTGAATCGACAGTTAACTATGGCTACACCTTC. Protein: CASSESTVNYGYTF.

This clone was recorded a few times. CDR3 sequence reads: CASSGAAAGGPSEQFF. Written as DNA, the CDR3 is TGCGCCAGCAGCGGGGCGGCAGCGGGAGGGCCGAGTGAGCAGTTCTTC. The J gene is TRBJ2-1, the V gene TRBV5-1, with 10 bases fitting TRBD2. CDR1 and CDR2 (germline): SGHRS, YFSETQ. The CDR3 spans 16 residues. J gave up 9 bases and V 4 bases, and 13 bases lay outside the gene matches.

The CDR3 protein is CASRGFTGGSNQPQHF. For the CDR3, the DNA is TGTGCCAGCAGGGGGTTTACAGGGGGTAGCAATCAGCCCCAGCATTTT. This chain joins TRBV2 and TRBJ1-5; 8 bases agree with TRBD1. V lost 6 bases, J lost 0 bases, and 7 bases stayed unmatched. The CDR3 sequence is 16 residues long. Looked up from germline, CDR1 is SNHLY and CDR2 is FYNNEI.

The chain employs TRBV5-4 and TRBJ1-2; a possible D gene is TRBD1 (5 bases). Between the trimmed V and J ends, which lost 1 base and 4 bases, there was a span of 14 bases. Germline CDR1 and CDR2: SGHNT and YYREEE (reference sequence). CDR3 length: 15 amino acids. The CDR3 nucleotides are TGTGCCAGCAGCTTGCGTAGTTCGGGGGGCTATGGCTACACCTTC. Its protein is CASSLRSSGGYGYTF.

The chain carries TRBV4-2 and TRBJ2-7, with a weak D call TRBD2 (7 bases). Germline lookup yields CDR1 LGHNA and CDR2 YNFKEQ. The germline V and J ends were trimmed by 11 bases and 2 bases, with 16 bases remaining between them. This CDR3 is 13 amino acids long. CDR3 bases: TGTGCCGTGGGCCGGGGGGCAACCTACGAGCAGTACTTC. It specifies CAVGRGATYEQYF.

The V and J genes are TRBV7-2 and TRBJ1-1, with D perhaps TRBD1 (6 bases). The CDR3 is 13 amino acids. V was trimmed by 4 bases and J by 7 bases, leaving 13 bases between them. Germline CDR1 SGHTA, CDR2 FQGNSA. CDR3 nucleotides: TGTGCCAGCAGCTATGGTAAGGGGGATGAAGCTTTCTTT. It encodes CASSYGKGDEAFF.

The chain employs TRBV29-1 and TRBJ2-3; 11 bases line up with TRBD2. The CDR3 contains 19 residues. The V gene end was trimmed by 2 bases and the J gene end by 0 bases; junction bases not matched to a gene: 13. Per the germline V gene, CDR1 is SQVTM and CDR2 is ANQGSEA. Written as DNA, the CDR3 is TGCAGCGTTGAAATACGGGCGGTAGCGGGGGGGGGTAGCACAGATACGCAGTATTTT. Residues: CSVEIRAVAGGGSTDTQYF.

This chain joins TRBV7-9 and TRBJ1-2; unclear D gene. The CDR3 covers 15 residues. From germline, CDR1 is SEHNR and CDR2 FQNEAQ (reference sequence). V shed 5 bases and J shed 8 bases, with 21 bases lying between them. The CDR3 sequence is CASSTSAEGVRGYTF. The CDR3 DNA reads as TGTGCCAGCAGCACATCCGCCGAGGGAGTGCGGGGCTACACCTTC. Full variable domain (remainder filled in from reference TRBV7-9 and TRBJ1-2): DTGVSQNPRHKITKRGQNVTFRCDPISEHNRLYWYRQTLGQGPEFLTYFQNEAQLEKSRLLSDRFSAERPKGSFSTLEIQRTEQGDSAMYLCASSTSAEGVRGYTFGSGTRLTVV.

The J gene is TRBJ2-5, the V gene TRBV27; TRBD1 aligns across 7 bases. The J call could be wrong; TRBJ2-7 is a better fit for the DNA end. Germline loops: CDR1 MNHEY, CDR2 SMNVEV (reference sequence). The CDR3 runs to 15 residues. The CDR3 loop is CASSLQPGQPYEQYF. CDR3 nucleotides: TGTGCCAGCAGTTTACAGCCGGGACAGCCCTACGAGCAGTACTTC.